A single sample is the source of the 14 T cell receptor beta chains below, sequenced in a study of T cells after yellow fever vaccination. TCRdb passed the 5' RACE reads through MiXCR, listing each CDR3 protein once. The sample includes approximately 31,000 distinct CDR3 sequences, approximately 10% of them seen just once. The sequencing used PBMCs, either bulk or a sorted T-cell subset (CD4+, CD8+, memory, or dextramer-sorted; not recorded which), collected less than 16 days after the first yellow fever vaccination. These receptors came from a man aged 18 to 30 who received the YFV17D yellow fever vaccine.

This clonotype occurred many times. The rearrangement links TRBV4-3 to TRBJ2-7, with a possible D match to TRBD1 (6 bases). The germline V gene encodes CDR1 LGHNA and CDR2 YSLEER. V was clipped by 0 bases and J by 3 bases, with 12 bases between them. CDR3 length: 15 residues. DNA for the CDR3: TGCGCCAGCAGCCAAGAAGGACAGTCTTACTACGAGCAGTACTTC. Translating it yields CASSQEGQSYYEQYF.

This clonotype was seen many times. The V call is TRBV5-5, the J call TRBJ2-2; D ambiguous. With 0 bases removed from V and 4 bases from J, the gap between germline ends came to 10 bases. CDR1 and CDR2 (germline): SGHKS, YYEKEE (reference sequence). The length of the CDR3 is 15 residues. The CDR3 is CASSLGELITGELFF. CDR3 coding DNA: TGTGCCAGCAGCTTGGGAGAGCTGATCACCGGGGAGCTGTTTTTT. The full variable domain, completed using reference TRBV5-5 and TRBJ2-2, is DAGVTQSPTHLIKTRGQQVTLRCSPISGHKSVSWYQQVLGQGPQFIFQYYEKEERGRGNFPDRFSARQFPNYSSELNVNALLLGDSALYLCASSLGELITGELFFGEGSRLTVL.

At least ten counts were recorded for this clonotype. This chain uses TRBV14 with TRBJ2-1; TRBD2 might be the D (6 bases). The germline V gene has CDR1 SGHDN and CDR2 FVKESK. The CDR3 runs 17 residues. The V gene lost 4 bases and the J gene lost 1 base, with 17 bases spanning the gap. The CDR3 DNA sequence: TGTGCCAGCAGCCGCGGGCCGGAGGGAATGTCCTACAATGAGCAGTTCTTC. Translating it yields CASSRGPEGMSYNEQFF.

This clonotype appeared many times. The rearrangement joins TRBV7-2 to TRBJ2-3, with D possibly matching TRBD1 (5 bases). Germline V gene data show CDR1 as SGHTA and CDR2 as FQGNSA. V was clipped by 3 bases and J by 7 bases, with 14 bases between them. The CDR3 runs 14 residues. CDR3 in amino acids: CASSLDQGLYTQYF. The CDR3 DNA reads as TGTGCCAGCAGCTTGGATCAGGGTCTTTATACGCAGTATTTT.

The table lists this clonotype with many counts. V is TRBV27 and J is TRBJ2-7; the D call may be TRBD1 or TRBD2 (6 bases each). Deletions cut 4 bases from V and 9 bases from J, with 28 bases between. This CDR3 has 17 residues. Germline V CDR1 and CDR2: MNHEY, SMNVEV (reference sequence). CDR3 loop: CASSSLVGGYHTTRQYF. CDR3 DNA: TGTGCCAGCAGTTCTTTGGTGGGGGGCTACCATACCACCCGGCAGTACTTC.

This clonotype has at least ten counts. This chain joins TRBV9 and TRBJ2-1; tentative D call: TRBD2 (6 bases). The V end was cut by 4 bases, the J end by 0 bases, with 11 bases between. The CDR3 is 15 residues long. CDR1 is SGDLS and CDR2 is YYNGEE in the germline V gene. As DNA, the CDR3 is TGTGCCAGCAGCTTTGGGGGGACCTCCTACAATGAGCAGTTCTTC. It is translated as CASSFGGTSYNEQFF. The full variable domain, in which reference TRBV9 and TRBJ2-1 provide the parts outside the CDR3, is DSGVTQTPKHLITATGQRVTLRCSPRSGDLSVYWYQQSLDQGLQFLIQYYNGEERAKGNILERFSAQQFPDLHSELNLSSLELGDSALYFCASSFGGTSYNEQFFGPGTRLTVL.

The V and J genes are TRBV12-3 or TRBV12-4 and TRBJ1-1; 8 nucleotides align to TRBD1. This CDR3 has 17 amino acids. Trimming cost V 3 bases and J 0 bases; bases outside gene matches: 9. The CDR3 loop is CASSFRGRGLVNTEAFF. DNA of the CDR3: TGTGCCAGCAGTTTCAGGGGGCGGGGTCTTGTGAACACTGAAGCTTTCTTT.

Many counts were recorded for this clonotype. V and J are TRBV6-5 and TRBJ1-1; D is uncertain. Trimming removed 7 bases from V and 4 bases from J, with 22 bases in between. This CDR3 spans 16 amino acids. CDR1 is MNHEY and CDR2 is SVGAGI in the germline V gene. CDR3 loop: CASIKYPTDVSTEAFF. CDR3 DNA: TGTGCCAGCATCAAGTATCCGACGGATGTTTCCACTGAAGCTTTCTTT.

This clonotype has at least ten counts. The chain joins TRBV7-9 to TRBJ1-4; a weak D match, TRBD1 (6 bases). Between the trimmed V and J ends, which lost 5 bases and 3 bases, there was a span of 19 bases. The CDR3 is made up of 17 amino acids. CDR1 and CDR2 from the germline V gene are SEHNR and FQNEAQ (reference sequence). The CDR3 DNA is TGTGCCAGCAGCGGTATGACAGGAAGGCTAGCTAATGAAAAACTGTTTTTT. Translating gives CASSGMTGRLANEKLFF.

This clonotype was counted ten times or more. The rearrangement links TRBV25-1 to TRBJ2-3; no firm D call. Germline V gene sequence: CDR1 MGHDK, CDR2 SYGVNS. The CDR3 loop spans 14 amino acids. Trimming cost V 1 base and J 3 bases, with 8 bases left between them. DNA of the CDR3: TGTGCCAGCAGTGAATTTTTCGGAACAGATACGCAGTATTTT. It translates to CASSEFFGTDTQYF.

This chain connects TRBV18 to TRBJ2-6; weak D call: TRBD1 (5 bases). The CDR3 sequence is 18 residues long. Germline-derived CDR1 and CDR2 are KGHSH and LQKENI. V was pared by 3 bases and J by 0 bases, with 15 bases between. In DNA form, the CDR3 reads TGTGCCAGCTCACCCCAGTGGGGCGGAAACTCTGGGGCCAACGTCCTGACTTTC. Translated: CASSPQWGGNSGANVLTF.

This clonotype was seen at least ten times. The chain's CDR3 is CASSGTGVTSAKETQYF. Here the CDR3 DNA reads TGTGCCAGCAGCGGAACCGGGGTGACTAGCGCCAAAGAGACCCAGTACTTC. V usage is TRBV9 and J usage is TRBJ2-5; 8 bases agree with TRBD2. V was clipped by 3 bases and J by 3 bases; unmatched bases: 13. Germline V CDR1 and CDR2: SGDLS, YYNGEE. The CDR3 is made up of 17 amino acids.

Comments on this clonotype: Possible read error: a much larger clone is one base away. The chain carries TRBV7-6 and TRBJ2-1; TRBD2 matches 7 bases. Germline V lookup: CDR1 SGHVS, CDR2 FNYEAQ. The CDR3 has 16 amino acids. The chain's CDR3 is CDSSLRSRGGNNEQFF. The CDR3 DNA sequence: TGTGACAGCAGCTTAAGGTCCCGCGGGGGAAACAATGAGCAGTTCTTC.

Ten or more counts support this clonotype. CDR3 residues: CASSDRVRAGYGYTF. As DNA, the CDR3 is TGTGCCAGCAGCGACCGGGTCAGGGCGGGGTATGGCTACACCTTC. V and J are TRBV7-2 and TRBJ1-2; a possible D gene is TRBD1 (5 bases). The ends were cut back, 5 bases at V and 5 bases at J, with 18 bases in the middle. The CDR3 totals 15 residues. Germline CDR1 SGHTA, CDR2 FQGNSA.